The present T cell receptor beta chain was sequenced within a study of cytomegalovirus exposure and HLA in healthy donors. Study-wide points: Links to common viral pathogens appeared, in a later analysis, for several of the most significant clusters. TCR beta sequences numbering about 17,000 were associated with HLA alleles at 0.05 false discovery rate in a later analysis. The study designated over 150 TCR beta chains cytomegalovirus-associated.

This CDR3 has 15 residues. Germline assignment: CDR1 SEHNR and CDR2 FQNEAQ (reference sequence). Trimming pared 5 bases from V and 0 bases from J, leaving 14 bases between. It was with 60 Vbeta and 13 Jbeta primers that the PCR ran. Produced via immunoSEQ multiplex PCR; TCRdb's table is partial and in-frame only. The sample records about 140,000 clones, around 77% being singletons. A remark on this clone: No antigen is known for it. This CDR3 is also generated by other DNA sequences in the sample.

The chain uses TRBV7-9 and TRBJ2-7, with a possible D match to TRBD2 (5 bases). The sequence derives from a man in his thirties or forties in good health and CMV-seronegative. The sample taken for sequencing was PBMCs. The CDR3 nucleotides read TGTGCCAGCAGCCCCTGGACGGGAAGCTCCTACGAGCAGTACTTC. Translation gives CASSPWTGSSYEQYF.